This T cell receptor beta chain appears in the sequencing data of a study of OX40 agonist ivuxolimab in advanced cancers. For context, the study as a whole: Ivuxolimab, which targeted the costimulatory receptor OX40 (CD134), was an agonistic, fully human IgG2 monoclonal antibody. Intravenous ivuxolimab was administered to patients every 2 weeks at six dose levels: 0.01, 0.1, 0.3, 1.5, 3 and 10 mg/kg. Of the 50 or so patients in dose escalation, about 20 had hepatocellular carcinoma, some 15 had melanoma, 9 had renal cell carcinoma and 9 had head and neck cancer. A male proportion of around 80% and a mean age of 60 years, ranging from roughly 23 to 80, were recorded for the dose-escalation cohort. Prior anti-PD-1, anti-PD-L1 or anti-CTLA-4 therapy was permitted, and checkpoint inhibitors had been received by under 50% of dose-escalation patients. Partial responses were achieved by three dose-escalation patients, of whom one had hepatocellular carcinoma and two had cutaneous melanoma. The purpose of peripheral TCRbeta sequencing was to test whether ivuxolimab changed TCR sequence diversity and led to clonal T-cell expansion. The paper describes the monotherapy dose-escalation part (N ≈ 51 patients) of the phase I trial of ivuxolimab.

A word on this clone: The target of this receptor is not known. Base quality data are lacking; no much larger clone is found one base away.

Beyond this particular receptor, the publication reports: The antigen specificity of the peripheral T cells that underwent clonal expansion was not determined. After ivuxolimab, more expanded clones were found on average in CD8+ T cells than in CD4+ T cells. Low levels of normalized T-cell clonal expansion were also shown by some nonresponding patients. In the 0.1-3.0 mg/kg groups, partial responders had among the lowest normalized peripheral clonal expansion, particularly in CD8+ T cells. Clonal expansion of both CD4+ and CD8+ blood T cells was observed from baseline to week 6 at doses 0.1 to 3.0 mg/kg.

The CDR3 spans 12 residues, from the cysteine through the phenylalanine. Here the CDR3 DNA is all that survives: 36 bases in frame from base 1. CDR1 ENHRY and CDR2 SYGVKD are derived from the germline V gene. Trimming takes 11 bases off V and 1 base off J; junction bases not matched to a gene: 2. Patients with a history of autoimmune disease or receiving systemic immunosuppression were excluded from the trial. Peripheral blood for TCR sequencing was collected from all dose cohorts at baseline, on cycle 4 day 1, and on cycle 7 day 1. The samples were taken from a phase I, first-in-human, multicenter, open-label dose-escalation trial of ivuxolimab. The trial enrolled adults with locally advanced or metastatic head and neck squamous cell, hepatocellular, melanoma or renal cell carcinoma. CD4+ and CD8+ T cells were sorted separately from peripheral blood before TCR sequencing. For sequencing of the TCRbeta CDR3 region, genomic DNA was extracted from the sorted cells. TCRbeta CDR3 regions were sequenced using the immunoSEQ Assay. As stored in TCRdb, this immuneACCESS dataset retains in-frame rearrangements with V and J assigned. A fraction of the clones does not appear; measured against another copy, unresolved V genes explain less than half of the discrepancy, and the remainder lacks a known reason. The sample table contains 55,000 to 75,000 clones; only one count was recorded for about 84% of them. Jointly, the top ten make up 8.2% of the sample.

The rearrangement joined TRBV10-3 to TRBJ2-5, and TRBD1 matches 9 of the central bases. This specimen was CD4+ or CD8+ T cells sorted from blood, taken in a trial of the OX40 agonist ivuxolimab. The clonotype comes from an adult with an advanced solid tumor such as melanoma, head and neck, liver or kidney cancer. CDR3 loop: CAVGQGQETQYF. The DNA is TGTGCCGTGGGACAGGGCCAAGAGACCCAGTACTTC.